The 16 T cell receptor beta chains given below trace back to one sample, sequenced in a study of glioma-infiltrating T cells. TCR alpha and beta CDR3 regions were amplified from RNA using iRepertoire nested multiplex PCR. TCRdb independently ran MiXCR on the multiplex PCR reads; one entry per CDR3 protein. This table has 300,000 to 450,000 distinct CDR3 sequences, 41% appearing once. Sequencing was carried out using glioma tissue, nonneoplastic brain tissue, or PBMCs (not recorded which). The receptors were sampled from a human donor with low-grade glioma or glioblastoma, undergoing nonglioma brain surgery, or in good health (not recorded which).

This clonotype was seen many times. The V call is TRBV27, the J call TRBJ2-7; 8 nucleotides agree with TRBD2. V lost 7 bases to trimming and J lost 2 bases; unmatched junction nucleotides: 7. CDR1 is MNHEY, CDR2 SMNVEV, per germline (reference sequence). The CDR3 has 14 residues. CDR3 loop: CASIGPGGPYEQYF. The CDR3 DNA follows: TGTGCCAGCATTGGTCCGGGAGGGCCCTACGAGCAGTACTTC.

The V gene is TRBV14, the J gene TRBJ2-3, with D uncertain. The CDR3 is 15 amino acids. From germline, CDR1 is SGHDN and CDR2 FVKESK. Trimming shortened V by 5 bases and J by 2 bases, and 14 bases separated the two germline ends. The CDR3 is CASSKRPSNTDTQYF. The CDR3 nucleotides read TGTGCCAGCAGCAAGCGACCTTCTAACACAGATACGCAGTATTTT.

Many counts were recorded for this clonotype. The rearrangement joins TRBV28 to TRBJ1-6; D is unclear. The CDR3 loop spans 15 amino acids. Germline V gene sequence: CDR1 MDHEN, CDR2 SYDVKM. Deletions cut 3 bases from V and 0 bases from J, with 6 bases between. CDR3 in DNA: TGTGCCAGCAGTTTTACCCTCTCCTATAATTCACCCCTCCACTTT. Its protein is CASSFTLSYNSPLHF.

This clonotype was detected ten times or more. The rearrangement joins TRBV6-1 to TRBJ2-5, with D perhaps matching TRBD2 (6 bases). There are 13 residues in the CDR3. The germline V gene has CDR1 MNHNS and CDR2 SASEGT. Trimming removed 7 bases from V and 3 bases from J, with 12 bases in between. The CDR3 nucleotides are TGTGCCAGCAAGCCCCCGGGGGAAGAGACCCAGTACTTC. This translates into CASKPPGEETQYF.

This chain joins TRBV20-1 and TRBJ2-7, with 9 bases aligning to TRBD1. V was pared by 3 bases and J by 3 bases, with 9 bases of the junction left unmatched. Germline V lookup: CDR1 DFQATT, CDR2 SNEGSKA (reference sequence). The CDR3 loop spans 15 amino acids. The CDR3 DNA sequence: TGCAGTGCTAGGCATCTGTTGGGACAGGGCTACGAGCAGTACTTC. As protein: CSARHLLGQGYEQYF.

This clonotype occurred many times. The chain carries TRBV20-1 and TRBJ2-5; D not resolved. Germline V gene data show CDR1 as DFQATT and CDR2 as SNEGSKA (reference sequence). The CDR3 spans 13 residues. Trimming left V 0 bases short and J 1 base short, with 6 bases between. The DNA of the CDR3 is TGCAGTGCTAGAGACGGCGCCCAAGAGACCCAGTACTTC. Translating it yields CSARDGAQETQYF.

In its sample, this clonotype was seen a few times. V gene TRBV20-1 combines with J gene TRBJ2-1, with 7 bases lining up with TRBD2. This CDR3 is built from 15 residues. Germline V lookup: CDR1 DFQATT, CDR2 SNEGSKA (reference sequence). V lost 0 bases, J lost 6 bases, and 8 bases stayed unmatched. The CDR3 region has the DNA TGCAGTGCTAGAGATGCGGCTAGCGGAATCAATGAGCAGTTCTTC. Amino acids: CSARDAASGINEQFF.

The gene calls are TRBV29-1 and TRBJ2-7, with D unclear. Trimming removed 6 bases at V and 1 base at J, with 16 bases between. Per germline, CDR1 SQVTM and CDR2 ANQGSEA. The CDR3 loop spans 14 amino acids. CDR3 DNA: TGCAGCGTGGTTCTAGGACGGTTATCCTACGAGCAGTACTTC. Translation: CSVVLGRLSYEQYF.

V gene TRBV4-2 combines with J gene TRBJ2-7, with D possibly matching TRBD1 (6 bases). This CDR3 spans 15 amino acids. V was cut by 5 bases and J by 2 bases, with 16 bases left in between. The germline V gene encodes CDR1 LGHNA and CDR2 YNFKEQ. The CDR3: CASSVGQFLPYEQYF. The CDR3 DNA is TGTGCCAGCAGCGTAGGACAGTTCCTCCCCTACGAGCAGTACTTC.

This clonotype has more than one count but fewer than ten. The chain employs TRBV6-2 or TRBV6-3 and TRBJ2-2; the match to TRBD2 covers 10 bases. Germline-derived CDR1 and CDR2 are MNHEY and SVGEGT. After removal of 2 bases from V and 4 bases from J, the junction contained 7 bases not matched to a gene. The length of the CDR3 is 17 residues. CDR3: CASSYLQREGVTGELFF. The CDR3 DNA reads TGTGCCAGCAGTTACCTCCAGCGGGAGGGCGTCACCGGGGAGCTGTTTTTT.

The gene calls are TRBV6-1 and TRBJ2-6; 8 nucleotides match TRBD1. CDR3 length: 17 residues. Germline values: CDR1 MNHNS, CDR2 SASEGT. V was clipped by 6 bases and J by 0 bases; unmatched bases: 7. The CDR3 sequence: CASRRQGIFSGANVLTF. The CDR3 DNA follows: TGTGCCAGCAGGAGACAGGGGATTTTCTCTGGGGCCAACGTCCTGACTTTC.

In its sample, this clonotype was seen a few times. This CDR3 reads CSARGTETYEQYF. The CDR3 bases are TGCAGTGCTAGAGGTACAGAGACCTACGAGCAGTACTTC. The rearrangement links TRBV20-1 to TRBJ2-7; D not resolved. V was cut by 1 base and J by 2 bases, with 9 bases left in between. The CDR3 runs to 13 residues. Germline-derived CDR1 and CDR2 are DFQATT and SNEGSKA (reference sequence).

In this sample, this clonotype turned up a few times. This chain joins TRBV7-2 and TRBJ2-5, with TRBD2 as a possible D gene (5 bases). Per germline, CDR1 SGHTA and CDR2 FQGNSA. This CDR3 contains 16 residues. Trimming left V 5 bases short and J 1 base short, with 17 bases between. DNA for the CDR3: TGTGCCAGCAGCCCGGAGGAACAGATTCTCCAAGAGACCCAGTACTTC. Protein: CASSPEEQILQETQYF. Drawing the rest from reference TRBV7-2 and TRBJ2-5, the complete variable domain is GAGVSQSPSNKVTEKGKDVELRCDPISGHTALYWYRQSLGQGLEFLIYFQGNSAPDKSGLPSDRFSAERTGGSVSTLTIQRTQQEDSAVYLCASSPEEQILQETQYFGPGTRLLVL.

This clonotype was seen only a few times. The CDR3 DNA sequence: TGTGCCAGCAGCTTTTTCCAGGGGGCTGGAAGCGACCCCTACGAGCAGTACTTC. This translates into CASSFFQGAGSDPYEQYF. V gene TRBV6-2 or TRBV6-3 combines with J gene TRBJ2-7, with 8 bases lining up with TRBD1. Germline lookup yields CDR1 MNHEY and CDR2 SVGEGT. The CDR3 has 18 residues. With 6 bases clipped from V and 2 bases from J, the junction kept 18 bases outside the gene matches.

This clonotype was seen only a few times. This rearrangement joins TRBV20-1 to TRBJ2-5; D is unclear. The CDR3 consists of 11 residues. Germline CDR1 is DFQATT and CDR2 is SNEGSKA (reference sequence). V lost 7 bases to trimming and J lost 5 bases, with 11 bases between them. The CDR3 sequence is CSEIVYETQYF. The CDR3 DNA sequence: TGCAGTGAAATTGTGTATGAGACCCAGTACTTC.

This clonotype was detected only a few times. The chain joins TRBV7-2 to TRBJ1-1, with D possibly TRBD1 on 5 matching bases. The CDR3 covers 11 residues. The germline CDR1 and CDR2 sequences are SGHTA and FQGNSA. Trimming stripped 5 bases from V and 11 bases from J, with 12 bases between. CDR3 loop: CASSLGVGAFF. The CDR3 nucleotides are TGTGCCAGCAGCCTGGGGGTAGGGGCTTTCTTT. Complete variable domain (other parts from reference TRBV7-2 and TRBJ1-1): GAGVSQSPSNKVTEKGKDVELRCDPISGHTALYWYRQSLGQGLEFLIYFQGNSAPDKSGLPSDRFSAERTGGSVSTLTIQRTQQEDSAVYLCASSLGVGAFFGQGTRLTVV.